This T cell receptor beta chain was retrieved from a study of siplizumab effects on memory and regulatory T cells. Sequencing was performed with immunoSEQ multiplex PCR; in TCRdb, only in-frame clones are kept and a portion is missing. This sample has about 13,000 clones, with 40% found just once. Coculturing at 37°C lasted over five days for the mixed lymphocyte reaction cells. The germline gives CDR1 SGHNT, CDR2 YYREEE (reference sequence). V lost 3 bases to trimming and J lost 12 bases; unmatched junction nucleotides: 10. The length of the CDR3 is 14 residues. Turning to this clone: What it binds is unknown.

The chain couples TRBV5-4 to TRBJ2-1, with TRBD2 matching 9 bases. The sample taken for sequencing was CFSE-low (dividing) CD8+ T cells sorted from an allogeneic mixed lymphocyte reaction. The receptor was isolated from a human donor in good health; the cells came from an allogeneic mixed lymphocyte reaction. The CDR3 nucleotides are TGTGCCAGCAGCTGGCGGGGGGGCGGTTTACCGCAGTTCTTC. Translating gives CASSWRGGGLPQFF.